A selection of T cell receptor beta chains follows, all from one sample in a study of CD4 and CD8 cells across lung adenocarcinoma regions. Via MiXCR, TCRdb re-called the PCR reads, giving one row per CDR3 protein. The sample lists under 20,000 distinct CDR3 sequences, roughly 51% occurring once. Specimen: CD8+ T cells from the center of a lung tumor. The receptors stem from a female donor with lung adenocarcinoma. The CD4 and CD8 labels of this study may be unreliable. Each CDR3 is given with its conserved first and last residue. D genes are given only for firm matches. Size is stated for part of the rows, as once, few or many counts, or as a class when the clone is expanded.

J	D	size	V	DNA	CDR3
TRBJ2-7	TRBD1	.	TRBV20-1	TGCAGTGCTAGAGCAGGGGGCAGGTACGAGCAGTACTTC	CSARAGGRYEQYF
TRBJ2-3	.	.	TRBV6-1	TGTGCCAGCGCGCGACCCACAGATACGCAGTATTTT	CASARPTDTQYF
TRBJ2-1	TRBD1	.	TRBV3-1	TGTGCCAGCAGCCTCGGACAGGGGGAGCACAATGAGCAGTTCTTC	CASSLGQGEHNEQFF
TRBJ2-2	TRBD1	once	TRBV6-5	TGTGCCAGCAGTTACGCCCCTTGCCAGGGGGTGAGCACCGGTAAGCTGTTTTTT	CASSYAPCQGVSTGKLFF
TRBJ2-1	TRBD2	.	TRBV6-1	TGTGCCAGCAGAACTAGCGGGGGGGCCTTCTACAATGAGCAGTTCTTC	CASRTSGGAFYNEQFF
TRBJ2-7	.	.	TRBV10-2	TGCGCCAGCAGTGAGTCGAGGGTCGAGCAGTACTTC	CASSESRVEQYF
TRBJ2-3	.	.	TRBV27	TGTGCCAGCAGCGTTTGGGGGGAGAGTACCAAAGACACGCAGTATTTT	CASSVWGESTKDTQYF
TRBJ1-6	.	.	TRBV6-1	TGTGCCAGCAGCCGGGACATAACGTTTGAATCACCCCTCCACTTT	CASSRDITFESPLHF
TRBJ2-6	.	.	TRBV6-2/TRBV6-3	TGTGCCAGCACAAAAGAGTACAGGGTTGCCGGGGCCAACGTCCTGACTTTC	CASTKEYRVAGANVLTF
TRBJ2-1	TRBD2	.	TRBV27	TGTGCCAGCAGACCTAGCGGTCCTTACAATGAGCAGTTCTTC	CASRPSGPYNEQFF
TRBJ2-5	TRBD2	many	TRBV27	TGTGCCAGCAGTCCCGCTAGCGGGAGGGCCGGGGAGACCCAGTACTTC	CASSPASGRAGETQYF
TRBJ1-2	TRBD1	many	TRBV7-2	TGTGCCAGCAGCGCGCAGGGACAGAACTATGGCTACACCTTC	CASSAQGQNYGYTF
TRBJ2-4	TRBD1	.	TRBV6-1	TGCGGCAGCAGGGGGCTGCGAGCCAAAAACATTCAGTACTTC	CGSRGLRAKNIQYF
TRBJ2-5	.	.	TRBV10-3	TGTGCCATCAGTGAGCGGGCCGGGGTGGCCGGGGGCAGAGACCAAGACACCCAGTACTTC	CAISERAGVAGGRDQDTQYF
TRBJ1-6	TRBD1	few	TRBV6-1	TGTGCCAGCAGCAGACAGGGACCCTCACCCCTCCACTTT	CASSRQGPSPLHF
TRBJ2-1	.	.	TRBV6-1	TGTGCCAGCAGTGAACTTACGGATTACAATGAGCAGTTCTTC	CASSELTDYNEQFF
TRBJ1-2	.	many	TRBV6-5	TGTGCCAGCAGTTACCTCGAGGGGGCTAACTATGGCTACACCTTC	CASSYLEGANYGYTF
TRBJ2-5	.	.	TRBV6-5	TGTGCCAGCAGTTACTCCGGTGGCCAAGAGACCCAGTACTTC	CASSYSGGQETQYF
TRBJ2-4	.	few	TRBV12-3/TRBV12-4	TGTGCCAGCAGTCGAAGGGGGGAGGCCAAAAACATTCAGTACTTC	CASSRRGEAKNIQYF
TRBJ2-3	.	few	TRBV6-5	TGTGCCAGCAGTTACATGCAGGCGACAGATACGCAGTATTTT	CASSYMQATDTQYF
TRBJ2-7	.	.	TRBV6-5	TGTGCCAGCATTACCAGTGCGACGTACGATACGCAGTACTTC	CASITSATYDTQYF
TRBJ2-3	.	.	TRBV12-3/TRBV12-4	TGTGCGGGGAGTGTGGGGCCAGGCCCAGATACGCAGTATTTT	CAGSVGPGPDTQYF
TRBJ2-5	TRBD2	.	TRBV6-1	TGTGCCAGCAGTGAGGCCCAGGCGGGACTAGCGCCAACCGTGCGAGAGACCCAGTACTTC	CASSEAQAGLAPTVRETQYF
TRBJ1-1	.	medium-sized	TRBV7-2	TGTGCCAGCAGCTCCAGACAGGACTCAGAAGCTTTCTTT	CASSSRQDSEAFF
TRBJ2-1	TRBD2	.	TRBV6-1	TGTGCCAGCAGTGAAGAGTACCTAGCGGGATTTAACAATGAGCAGTTCTTC	CASSEEYLAGFNNEQFF
TRBJ2-1	.	many	TRBV10-2	TGCGCCAGCACAGTTGGAAACTCCTACAATGAGCAGTTCTTC	CASTVGNSYNEQFF
TRBJ1-2	.	many	TRBV27	TGTGCCAGCAGTTTAGGCGGTCGGGGGAGAGGGGGCTACACCTTC	CASSLGGRGRGGYTF
TRBJ1-4	.	many	TRBV6-1	TGTGCCAGCAGTGAACCCCGACTGCCGATTAATGAAAAACTGTTTTTT	CASSEPRLPINEKLFF
TRBJ1-3	.	many	TRBV6-1	TGTGCCACCCGGGGGGGTTGGAGCTTCTCTGGAAACACCATATATTTT	CATRGGWSFSGNTIYF
TRBJ2-5	.	.	TRBV27	TGTGCCAGCAGCAGGAAGGGGGCCCGGGGGGTAGAGACCCAGTACTTC	CASSRKGARGVETQYF
TRBJ2-5	TRBD2	.	TRBV6-5	TGTGCCAGCAGTTCTTCCTCGGTGGGGGGGGGAGAGACCCAGTACTTC	CASSSSSVGGGETQYF
TRBJ2-1	TRBD2	.	TRBV7-2	TGTGCCAGCAGCATAGCCGGGACTAGCGGGGGGCCTCGGTACAATGAGCAGTTCTTC	CASSIAGTSGGPRYNEQFF
TRBJ2-1	TRBD2	many	TRBV6-1	TGTGCCAGCAACCGCGGGACTAGCGGCTACAATGAGCAGTTCTTC	CASNRGTSGYNEQFF
TRBJ1-2	TRBD1	many	TRBV6-1	TGTGCCAGCAGGGTTAAACTGACAGGGTTATATGGCTACACCTTC	CASRVKLTGLYGYTF
TRBJ2-5	TRBD1	.	TRBV11-3	TGTGCCAGCAGCTTAGGCGGGACAGGGGGCAAGGAGACCCAGTACTTC	CASSLGGTGGKETQYF
TRBJ2-7	TRBD1	few	TRBV7-2	TGTGCCAGCAGTCCCAGGGGGCAGTACTCCTACGAGCAGTACTTC	CASSPRGQYSYEQYF
TRBJ2-3	.	.	TRBV10-1	TGCGCCAGCAGTGAGTCTACAGGTTCAGATACGCAGTATTTT	CASSESTGSDTQYF
TRBJ1-1	.	many	TRBV6-5	TGTGCCAGCAGTTACTCGATCCCAATACAGGGTGGGGGCACTGAAGCTTTCTTT	CASSYSIPIQGGGTEAFF
TRBJ2-7	TRBD1	.	TRBV7-2	TGTGCCAGCAGCTTAGCTGGGACAGGGAGTCCCTACGAGCAGTACTTC	CASSLAGTGSPYEQYF
TRBJ2-3	.	few	TRBV11-1	TGTGCCAGCAGCTTAACCGATACGCAGTATTTT	CASSLTDTQYF
TRBJ2-2	TRBD2	medium-sized	TRBV6-1	TGTGCCAGCAGACCTAGCGGGAGAGCTATCGGGGAGCTGTTTTTT	CASRPSGRAIGELFF
TRBJ2-3	.	.	TRBV5-1	TGCGCCAGCAGCTTCCAAAGAGGGCCGGCAGATACGCAGTATTTT	CASSFQRGPADTQYF
TRBJ2-7	TRBD1	.	TRBV6-1	TGTGCCAGCAGTCGTTTCCGACAGGGCATCGAGCAGTACTTC	CASSRFRQGIEQYF
TRBJ2-4	.	.	TRBV27	TGTGCCAGCAGCCCAGCGGGTGCGGCCAAAAACATTCAGTACTTC	CASSPAGAAKNIQYF
TRBJ2-4	.	many	TRBV6-5	TGTGCCAGCACCTACGGCGGGATAGGAGCTAAAAACATTCAGTACTTC	CASTYGGIGAKNIQYF
TRBJ2-1	TRBD2	.	TRBV6-4	TGTGCCAGCAGTGCCCTAGCGGGAGTGGAGCAGTTCTTC	CASSALAGVEQFF
TRBJ2-3	.	.	TRBV10-1	TGCGCCAGCAAGGTCAGGCAAGACCCAGATACGCAGTATTTT	CASKVRQDPDTQYF
TRBJ2-7	.	many	TRBV6-1	TGTGCCAGCAGTGAATTTGACCTCGAGGGGTACTACGAGCAGTACTTC	CASSEFDLEGYYEQYF